This TCR beta chain was recorded in a study of cytotoxic CD8 clonotypes in ibrutinib-treated CLL. Data came from immunoSEQ multiplex PCR; TCRdb stores just in-frame clones and leaves some out. In the table there are 200,000 or so clones, more than 75% of which are singletons. The CDR3 runs 16 residues. Germline V gene sequence: CDR1 SGHRS, CDR2 YFSETQ. The ends were cut back, 1 base at V and 1 base at J, with 14 bases in the middle. The TCR originated in a human donor with chronic lymphocytic leukemia. The sample here was PBMCs, taken after 12 months of ibrutinib treatment. J is TRBJ2-5 and V is TRBV5-1; D possibly uses TRBD1 or TRBD2 (6 bases each). Written as DNA, the CDR3 is TGCGCCAGCAGCTTGTGGGGGGCTGAGGTCCAAGAGACCCAGTACTTC. This sequence encodes CASSLWGAEVQETQYF.